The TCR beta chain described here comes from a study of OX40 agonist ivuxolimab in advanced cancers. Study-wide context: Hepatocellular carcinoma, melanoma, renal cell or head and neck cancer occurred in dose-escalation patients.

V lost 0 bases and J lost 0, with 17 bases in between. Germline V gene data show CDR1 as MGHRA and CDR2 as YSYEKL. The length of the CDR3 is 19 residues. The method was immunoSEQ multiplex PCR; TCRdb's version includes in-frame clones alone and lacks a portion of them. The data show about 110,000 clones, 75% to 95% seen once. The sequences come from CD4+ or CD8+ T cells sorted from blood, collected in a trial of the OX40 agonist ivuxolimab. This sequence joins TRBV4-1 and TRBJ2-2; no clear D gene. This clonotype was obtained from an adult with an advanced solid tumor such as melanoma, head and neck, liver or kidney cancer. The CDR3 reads CASSQEPLSSSANTGELFF. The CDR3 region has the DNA TGCGCCAGCAGCCAAGAACCCTTGTCCTCCTCCGCGAACACCGGGGAGCTGTTTTTT.